The present TCR beta chain was sequenced within a study of cytomegalovirus exposure and HLA in healthy donors. Overall study: The same platform was used for the 130 or so validation repertoires as for the 650 to 700 first-cohort repertoires, as reported in a later analysis.

Study results and caveats: The finding came from a later analysis; first-cohort TCR clusters tended to co-occur in the roughly 120 validation repertoires. Investigators reported 150 to 200 TCR beta chains as tied to cytomegalovirus. For cytomegalovirus status, the classifier reportedly gave diagnoses with high specificity and sensitivity.

Method: immunoSEQ multiplex PCR; TCRdb's copy keeps in-frame clones and lacks some. The sample holds roughly 180,000 clones; about 89% are singletons and the top ten take roughly 7%. V lost 0 bases and J 2 bases, leaving 7 bases between the germline ends. The CDR3 loop spans 15 amino acids. Germline assignment: CDR1 LNHDA and CDR2 SQIVND (reference sequence). With respect to this clone: What it binds is not known.

This TCR was sampled from a man younger than 40 in good health and CMV-seropositive. The sequenced sample was PBMCs. The rearrangement joins TRBV19 to TRBJ2-2; D gene uncertain. This chain's CDR3 is CASSIDQTNTGELFF. CDR3 coding DNA: TGTGCCAGTAGTATAGATCAGACCAACACCGGGGAGCTGTTTTTT.